A selection of T cell receptor beta chains follows, all from one sample in a study of blood T cells in healthy people across ages. MiXCR, applied by TCRdb to the 5' RACE reads, yields one record per CDR3 protein. The sample has 700,000 to 800,000 distinct CDR3 sequences; around 40% are singletons. The sequencing sample was made of blood. The receptors originated from a woman aged 55-75 years in good health. The CDR3 runs from the conserved cysteine through the conserved F or W. The order of the fields is D gene, V gene, clone size, J gene, CDR3 DNA, CDR3 protein. A D gene is named only where the DNA matches it firmly. Clone size, where shown, is once, few, many, or a class for clones that have expanded.

TRBD2	TRBV9	once	TRBJ2-7	TGTGCCAGCAGCGGAGGTTGGACTAGCACCTACGAGCAGTACTTC	CASSGGWTSTYEQYF
NA	TRBV29-1	few	TRBJ1-4	TGCAGCGTCGCCGGACCGGGAGGCGAAAAACTGTTTTTT	CSVAGPGGEKLFF
TRBD2	TRBV3-1	NA	TRBJ2-7	TGTGCCAGCAGCCAAGATCGAGGTAGCGGGGGGCCAAGCTCCTACGAGCAGTACTTC	CASSQDRGSGGPSSYEQYF
NA	TRBV18	many	TRBJ2-7	TGTGCCAGCTCACCAGGGCGAGACTACGAGCAGTACTTC	CASSPGRDYEQYF
TRBD1	TRBV10-3	few	TRBJ1-1	TGTGCCATTCAGCCCGGGACAGGGAACACTGAAGCTTTCTTT	CAIQPGTGNTEAFF
NA	TRBV6-2/TRBV6-3	NA	TRBJ1-4	TGTGCCAGCAGTTACTCTACACCCGAAAAACTGTTTTTT	CASSYSTPEKLFF
NA	TRBV7-2	NA	TRBJ1-2	TGTGCCAGCAGCTCCTACTGGGGGGGCTACACCTTC	CASSSYWGGYTF
TRBD2	TRBV5-1	NA	TRBJ2-3	TGCGCCAGCAGCTTGAAACTAGCGGGAGTTACAGATACGCAGTATTTT	CASSLKLAGVTDTQYF
TRBD2	TRBV20-1	once	TRBJ2-5	TGCAGTGCTAGAAAAGTCGGCCTAGCGGGAGAGACCCAGTACTTC	CSARKVGLAGETQYF
TRBD1	TRBV5-5	NA	TRBJ2-3	TGTGCCAGCAGCTTGGGGGGACAGGGGAGAGATACGCAGTATTTT	CASSLGGQGRDTQYF
TRBD1	TRBV28	NA	TRBJ1-4	TGTGCCAGCAGGTCCGGACAGGGTCGAAATGAAAAACTGTTTTTT	CASRSGQGRNEKLFF
NA	TRBV12-3/TRBV12-4	NA	TRBJ2-2	TGTGCCAGCAGTCCGGGGACACACACCGGGGAGCTGTTTTTT	CASSPGTHTGELFF
TRBD1	TRBV20-1	NA	TRBJ2-3	TGCAGTGCCACCCTAGGGACAGGGGGAATCACAGATACGCAGTGTTTT	CSATLGTGGITDTQCF
TRBD2	TRBV12-3/TRBV12-4	many	TRBJ2-1	TGTGCCAGTGATAGCGGGAGGGAGAATGAGCAGTTCTTC	CASDSGRENEQFF
TRBD1	TRBV27	NA	TRBJ2-5	TGTGCCAGCAGTACCCGGGACAGAGAGACCCAGTACTTC	CASSTRDRETQYF
TRBD2	TRBV12-3/TRBV12-4	NA	TRBJ2-1	TGTGCCAGCAGTTCCGTACCACTAGCGGGGATATACAATGAGCAGTTCTTC	CASSSVPLAGIYNEQFF
NA	TRBV12-3/TRBV12-4	NA	TRBJ2-7	TGTGCCAGCAGTCCATCCGAGCGCGAGCAGTACTTC	CASSPSEREQYF
NA	TRBV20-1	NA	TRBJ2-7	TGCAGTGCTGAAACGGGAGAAACAACGACGAAGTACTTC	CSAETGETTTKYF
NA	TRBV7-6	NA	TRBJ2-5	TGTGCCAGCAGCTTGGGGGCAGAATACCAAGAGACCCAGTACTTC	CASSLGAEYQETQYF
TRBD2	TRBV20-1	NA	TRBJ2-7	TGCAGTGCCACTCCGGGACTAACCTACGAGCAGTACTTC	CSATPGLTYEQYF
TRBD1	TRBV15	NA	TRBJ1-2	TGTGCCACCAGCAGCGACAGGGGCGGCTATGGCTACACCTTC	CATSSDRGGYGYTF
NA	TRBV6-5	NA	TRBJ1-1	TGTGCCAGCAATTCAGGGTACACTGAAGCTTTCTTT	CASNSGYTEAFF
TRBD2	TRBV11-2	NA	TRBJ2-7	TGTGCCAGCAGCCGATCTAGCGGGGTCTACGAGCAGTACTTC	CASSRSSGVYEQYF
NA	TRBV5-1	NA	TRBJ2-3	TGCGCCAGCAGCTACGCGACACGCACAGATACGCAGTATTTT	CASSYATRTDTQYF
NA	TRBV25-1	few	TRBJ2-3	TGTGCCAGCAGTGAAGCGAGCTGGTTGAGGTATTTT	CASSEASWLRYF
TRBD1	TRBV6-2/TRBV6-3	NA	TRBJ1-1	TGTGCCAGCCGCCCCCAGGGGACAGTTCCCAACACTGAAGCTTTCTTT	CASRPQGTVPNTEAFF
TRBD2	TRBV20-1	many	TRBJ2-7	TGCAGTGCTAGAGCTGCGACTAGCGGGAGTCCCTACGAGCAGTACTTC	CSARAATSGSPYEQYF
NA	TRBV3-1	NA	TRBJ1-5	TGTGCCAGCAGCTTGAACAGGGACCCTCGACCCCAGCATTTT	CASSLNRDPRPQHF
TRBD2	TRBV20-1	NA	TRBJ2-3	TGCAGTGCTAGAACTGGTAGCGGGAGACACACAGATACGCAGTATTTT	CSARTGSGRHTDTQYF
NA	TRBV7-9	NA	TRBJ1-1	TGTGCCAGCAGCTTAGAAGGTGCGAACACTGAAGCTTTCTTT	CASSLEGANTEAFF
TRBD2	TRBV27	many	TRBJ2-5	TGTGCCAGCAGTCCGCCGACTAGCGGGAGACACCAAGAGACCCAGTACTTC	CASSPPTSGRHQETQYF
NA	TRBV9	NA	TRBJ2-7	TGTGCCAGCAGCCCTGGGGGCGAACAGCCCTACGAGCAGTACTTC	CASSPGGEQPYEQYF
TRBD2	TRBV20-1	NA	TRBJ2-7	TGCAGTGCTAGCGCACATTGGGCGGGAGGTCACTACGAGCAGTACTTC	CSASAHWAGGHYEQYF
NA	TRBV11-2	few	TRBJ2-1	TGTGCCAGCAGCTATCGGGCTGATGAGCAGTTCTTC	CASSYRADEQFF
NA	TRBV9	NA	TRBJ2-1	TGTGCCAGCAGCGTAAGTAGTGGGTCCTACAATGAGCAGTTCTTC	CASSVSSGSYNEQFF
TRBD2	TRBV20-1	NA	TRBJ2-1	TGCAGTGCTAGCACCCTAGCGGGAGGCCGATACAATGAGCAGTTCTTC	CSASTLAGGRYNEQFF
TRBD1	TRBV11-1	NA	TRBJ1-4	TGTGCCAGCAGCGTAACAGGGGCGCGGAATGAAAAACTGTTTTTT	CASSVTGARNEKLFF
NA	TRBV25-1	NA	TRBJ1-6	TGTGCCAGCAGCGACTCCTATAATTCACCCCTCCACTTT	CASSDSYNSPLHF
NA	TRBV29-1	NA	TRBJ2-3	TGCAGCCCGGTGGGGGGTTCAGGGGGTACGCAGTATTTT	CSPVGGSGGTQYF
NA	TRBV20-1	NA	TRBJ2-5	TGCAGTGCTAGAGACCGGACCACATACAATGAGCAGTACTTC	CSARDRTTYNEQYF
NA	TRBV6-1	few	TRBJ1-2	TGTGCCAGCAGTCCTGAGAGGTTCTATGGCTACACCTTC	CASSPERFYGYTF
TRBD1	TRBV20-1	once	TRBJ2-7	TGCAGTGCTAGAGACAACAGGGGGCCTTCCTACGAGCAGTACTTC	CSARDNRGPSYEQYF
NA	TRBV6-5	NA	TRBJ2-7	TGTGCCAGCAGCCGGGACAAGGAATATCACGAGCAGTACTTC	CASSRDKEYHEQYF
TRBD2	TRBV18	few	TRBJ2-1	TGTGCCAGCTCGCCTCTAGCGGGAGGAACGGATGAGCAGTTCTTC	CASSPLAGGTDEQFF
NA	TRBV4-3	many	TRBJ2-5	TGCGCCAGCAGCCCAGGGGAAGGAGAGCAGTACTTC	CASSPGEGEQYF
NA	TRBV2	few	TRBJ2-3	TGTGCCAGCATGAGGCAGTCGACCACAGATACGCAGTATTTT	CASMRQSTTDTQYF
NA	TRBV2	few	TRBJ1-4	TGTGCCAGCAGACAGGGCCAGGATGAAAAACTGTTTTTT	CASRQGQDEKLFF